Reported below is one T cell receptor beta chain. The sample originates from a study of OX40 agonist ivuxolimab in advanced cancers. About the study: Patient treatment consisted of intravenous ivuxolimab administration every 2 weeks at 0.01 to 10 mg/kg. Participants could have had prior anti-PD-1, anti-PD-L1 or anti-CTLA-4 therapy, and around 40% had some.

The CDR3 covers 13 residues. CDR1 is SGHAT and CDR2 is FQNNGV in the germline V gene. After removal of 7 bases from V and 8 bases from J, the junction contained 7 bases not matched to a gene. Sequenced by immunoSEQ multiplex PCR; TCRdb stores in-frame clones only, minus some. The sample lists about 75,000 clones, over 85% occurring once. The TCR was taken from an adult with an advanced solid tumor such as melanoma, head and neck, liver or kidney cancer. The source material was CD4+ or CD8+ T cells sorted from blood, sampled in a trial of the OX40 agonist ivuxolimab. The genes are TRBV11-2 and TRBJ1-4, with TRBD1 matching over 7 bases. In DNA form, the CDR3 reads TGTGCCAGCACCTCGACAGGGCTCGAAAAACTGTTTTTT. This sequence encodes CASTSTGLEKLFF.